This T cell receptor (beta chain) was sequenced in a study of T cell changes during pregnancy in multiple sclerosis. Libraries were prepared by immunoSEQ multiplex PCR; TCRdb keeps only in-frame clonotypes and omits some of them. The sample includes around 80,000 clones, roughly 94% of them seen just once. The germline V gene encodes CDR1 SGHAT and CDR2 FQDESV (reference sequence). The CDR3 has 15 amino acids. V shed 4 bases and J 2 bases; nucleotides not matched to a gene: 8. The genes are TRBV11-1 and TRBJ2-7; TRBD2 aligns across 7 bases. This TCR derives from a female donor with multiple sclerosis, enrolled in a pregnancy study. The material was peripheral blood, obtained before pregnancy. CDR3 sequence (DNA): TGTGCCAGCAGCTCCGAGCGGGGCCCAACCTACGAGCAGTACTTC. It specifies CASSSERGPTYEQYF.